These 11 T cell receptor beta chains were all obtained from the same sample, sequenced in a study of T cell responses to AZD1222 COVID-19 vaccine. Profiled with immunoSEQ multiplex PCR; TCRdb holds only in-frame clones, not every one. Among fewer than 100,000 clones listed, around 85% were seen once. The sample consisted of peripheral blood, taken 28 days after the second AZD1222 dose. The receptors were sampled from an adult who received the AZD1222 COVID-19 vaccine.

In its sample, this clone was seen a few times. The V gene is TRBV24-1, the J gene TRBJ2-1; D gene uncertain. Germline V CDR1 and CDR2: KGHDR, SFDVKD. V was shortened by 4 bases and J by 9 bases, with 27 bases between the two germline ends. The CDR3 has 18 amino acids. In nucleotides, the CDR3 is TGTGCCACCAGTGACCCTCGGACCTCCACGACCATTTTCAGTGAGCAGTTCTTC. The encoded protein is CATSDPRTSTTIFSEQFF.

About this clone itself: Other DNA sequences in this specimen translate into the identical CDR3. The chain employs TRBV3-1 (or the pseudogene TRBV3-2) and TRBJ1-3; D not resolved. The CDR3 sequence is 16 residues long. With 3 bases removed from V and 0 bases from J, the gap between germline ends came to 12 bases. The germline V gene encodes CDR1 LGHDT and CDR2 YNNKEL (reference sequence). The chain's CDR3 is CASSQGESFSGNTIYF. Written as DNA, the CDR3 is TGTGCCAGCAGCCAGGGAGAAAGCTTCTCTGGAAACACCATATATTTT.

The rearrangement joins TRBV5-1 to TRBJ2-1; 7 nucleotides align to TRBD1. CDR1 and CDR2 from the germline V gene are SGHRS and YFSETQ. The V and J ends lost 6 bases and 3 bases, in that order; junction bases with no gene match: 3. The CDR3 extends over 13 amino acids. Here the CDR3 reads CASTRDSYNEQFF. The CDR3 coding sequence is TGCGCCAGCACAAGGGACAGCTACAATGAGCAGTTCTTC. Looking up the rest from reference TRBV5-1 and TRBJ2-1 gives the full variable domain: KAGVTQTPRYLIKTRGQQVTLSCSPISGHRSVSWYQQTPGQGLQFLFEYFSETQRNKGNFPGRFSGRQFSNSRSEMNVSTLELGDSALYLCASTRDSYNEQFFGPGTRLTVL.

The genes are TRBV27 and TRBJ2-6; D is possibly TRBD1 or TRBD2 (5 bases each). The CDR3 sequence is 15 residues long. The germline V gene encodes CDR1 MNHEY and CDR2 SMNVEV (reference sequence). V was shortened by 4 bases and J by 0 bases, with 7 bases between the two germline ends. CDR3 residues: CASSYGGSGANVLTF. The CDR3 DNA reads TGTGCCAGCAGTTATGGGGGCTCTGGGGCCAACGTCCTGACTTTC.

The CDR3 DNA reads TGTGCTAGTGGCCTCGGACAGGGGGTGTTGTTTTTT. Translated: CASGLGQGVLFF. The rearrangement joins TRBV12-5 to TRBJ2-2, with 10 bases that match TRBD1. The germline gives CDR1 LGHNT, CDR2 FRNRAP. The CDR3 extends over 12 amino acids. Trimming at V came to 6 bases and at J to 15 bases, leaving 7 bases not matched to a gene.

The CDR3 loop reads CASSQVTPTVSEQYF. Written as DNA, the CDR3 is TGTGCCAGCAGCCAAGTCACTCCCACCGTCTCCGAGCAGTACTTC. The chain links TRBV4-2 to TRBJ2-7; D remains ambiguous. The V end lost 1 base, the J end lost 6 bases, and 16 bases lay between the germline ends. Germline V gives CDR1 LGHNA, CDR2 YNFKEQ. The CDR3 covers 15 residues.

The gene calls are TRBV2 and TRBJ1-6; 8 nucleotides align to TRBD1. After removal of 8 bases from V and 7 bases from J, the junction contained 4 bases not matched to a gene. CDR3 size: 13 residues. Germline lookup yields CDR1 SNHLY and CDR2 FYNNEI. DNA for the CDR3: TGTGCCAGCTTTGGGACAGGAAATTCACCCCTCCACTTT. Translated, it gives CASFGTGNSPLHF.

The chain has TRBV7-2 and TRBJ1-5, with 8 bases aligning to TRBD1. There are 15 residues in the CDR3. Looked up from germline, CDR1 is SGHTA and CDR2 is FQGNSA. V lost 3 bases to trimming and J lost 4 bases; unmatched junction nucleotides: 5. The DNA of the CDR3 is TGTGCCAGCAGCTTTTGGACAGGGCTTAATCAGCCCCAGCATTTT. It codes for CASSFWTGLNQPQHF. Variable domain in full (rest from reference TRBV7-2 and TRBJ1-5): GAGVSQSPSNKVTEKGKDVELRCDPISGHTALYWYRQSLGQGLEFLIYFQGNSAPDKSGLPSDRFSAERTGGSVSTLTIQRTQQEDSAVYLCASSFWTGLNQPQHFGDGTRLSIL.

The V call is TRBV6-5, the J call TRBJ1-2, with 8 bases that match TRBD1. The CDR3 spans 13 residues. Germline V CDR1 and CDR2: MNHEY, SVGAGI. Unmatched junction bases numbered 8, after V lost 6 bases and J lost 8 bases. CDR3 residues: CASSPDRGRGYTF. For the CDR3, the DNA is TGTGCCAGCAGCCCCGACAGGGGTAGGGGCTACACCTTC.

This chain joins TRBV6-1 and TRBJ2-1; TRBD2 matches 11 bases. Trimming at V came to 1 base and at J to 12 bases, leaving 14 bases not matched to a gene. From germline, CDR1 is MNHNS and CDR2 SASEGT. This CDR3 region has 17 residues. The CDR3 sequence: CASSEGPRGLAGGRQFF. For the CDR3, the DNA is TGTGCCAGCAGTGAAGGACCCCGCGGGCTAGCGGGGGGACGGCAGTTCTTC.

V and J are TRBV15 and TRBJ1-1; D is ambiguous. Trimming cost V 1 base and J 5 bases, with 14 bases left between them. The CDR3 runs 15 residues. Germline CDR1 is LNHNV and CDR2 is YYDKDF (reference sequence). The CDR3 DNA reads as TGTGCCACCAGCAGAGCGGGCAGCCTGGGGACTGAAGCTTTCTTT. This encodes CATSRAGSLGTEAFF.